These 28 T cell receptor beta chains originate from one sample sequenced in a study of T-cell reconstitution after alpha-beta-depleted transplantation in children. Preparing the TCRbeta library involved the use of unique molecular identifiers. TCRdb re-called the PCR reads with MiXCR, one entry per CDR3 protein. In the table there are 300,000 to 350,000 distinct CDR3 sequences, 15% to 20% of which are singletons. The sequencing here drew on PBMCs, mostly from graft donor cells, taken 360 days after TCRalphabeta/CD19-depleted stem cell transplant. The receptors come from a male patient aged 2 to 9 who had a stem cell transplant for acute lymphoblastic leukemia, so the T cells may come from the graft donor.

Only a few counts were recorded for this clonotype. J is TRBJ2-1 and V is TRBV12-3 or TRBV12-4, with D perhaps TRBD1 (6 bases). CDR3 length equals 16 residues. The V gene lost 6 bases and the J gene lost 3 bases, with 18 bases spanning the gap. The CDR3 DNA reads TGTGCCAGCAGAGTGACCAGGGGCCAGATCTACAATGAGCAGTTCTTC. Residues: CASRVTRGQIYNEQFF.

This clonotype has more than one count but fewer than ten. The junction does not match germline at one end; this may be a read error. The chain has TRBV29-1 and TRBJ2-1; D gene uncertain. The CDR3 covers 12 residues. Germline V gene lookup returns CDR1 SQVTM and CDR2 ANQGSEA. The chain's CDR3 is CSVEEDTIGPVF. For the CDR3, the DNA is TGCAGCGTTGAAGAAGATACAATTGGCCCGGTCTTC.

There are a few counts of this clonotype. CDR3 in DNA: TGTGCCAGCAGAGAACCGGGACTTTACTCTTTCAATCAGCCCCAGCATTTT. Amino acid sequence: CASREPGLYSFNQPQHF. The chain carries TRBV12-3 or TRBV12-4 and TRBJ1-5, with D possibly TRBD1 on 5 matching bases. CDR3 length equals 17 residues. The V end lost 6 bases, the J end lost 3 bases, and 21 bases lay between the germline ends.

The chain uses TRBV27 and TRBJ2-7, with D possibly TRBD1 on 5 matching bases. The V gene's germline CDR1 is MNHEY and CDR2 SMNVEV (reference sequence). Deletions cut 0 bases from V and 4 bases from J, with 13 bases between. The CDR3 consists of 15 residues. CDR3 loop: CASSLSLQAGYEQYF. Written as DNA, the CDR3 is TGTGCCAGCAGTTTATCCCTACAGGCAGGGTACGAGCAGTACTTC.

This clonotype has at least ten counts. This chain links TRBV29-1 with TRBJ1-5; 9 bases line up with TRBD1. The CDR3 covers 15 residues. Germline V gene data show CDR1 as SQVTM and CDR2 as ANQGSEA. Losses at the gene ends were 4 bases for V and 3 bases for J; bases not matched to a gene: 7. The CDR3 spells CSVVEGQGINQPQHF. The CDR3 DNA sequence: TGCAGCGTTGTAGAAGGACAGGGGATCAATCAGCCCCAGCATTTT.

There are a few counts of this clonotype. The chain joins TRBV18 to TRBJ2-5; 10 bases are a match to TRBD1. The CDR3 covers 16 residues. With V trimmed by 3 bases and J by 3 bases, 7 bases remained unmatched. Germline CDR1 reads KGHSH; CDR2 reads LQKENI. This CDR3 reads CASSPLTGTGEETQYF. CDR3 bases: TGTGCCAGCTCACCTTTGACCGGGACAGGGGAAGAGACCCAGTACTTC. The full variable domain, in which reference TRBV18 and TRBJ2-5 provide the parts outside the CDR3, is NAGVMQNPRHLVRRRGQEARLRCSPMKGHSHVYWYRQLPEEGLKFMVYLQKENIIDESGMPKERFSAEFPKEGPSILRIQQVVRGDSAAYFCASSPLTGTGEETQYFGPGTRLLVL.

This clonotype showed up many times. The genes are TRBV7-8 and TRBJ2-1; D might be TRBD1 (5 bases). The germline gives CDR1 SGHVS, CDR2 FQNEAQ. Trimming took off 1 base at V and 3 bases at J, with 7 bases between the two ends. This CDR3 comprises 14 residues. CDR3 DNA sequence: TGTGCCAGCAGCTTAGTGGGGCACTACAATGAGCAGTTCTTC. Its translation: CASSLVGHYNEQFF.

This clonotype was counted between two and nine times. The chain joins TRBV27 to TRBJ2-1, with D perhaps TRBD1 or TRBD2 (5 bases each). The CDR3 has 15 amino acids. CDR1 is MNHEY and CDR2 is SMNVEV in the germline V gene (reference sequence). V shed 1 base and J shed 5 bases, with 12 bases lying between them. CDR3 nucleotides: TGTGCCAGCAGTTTATTGGGGGAGCCACACAATGAGCAGTTCTTC. It yields the protein CASSLLGEPHNEQFF.

This clonotype has only a few counts. The CDR3 spells CASRPGGADTQYF. CDR3 sequence (DNA): TGTGCCAGCAGACCGGGAGGAGCCGATACGCAGTATTTT. The chain joins TRBV12-3 or TRBV12-4 to TRBJ2-3; 7 nucleotides match TRBD2. CDR3 size: 13 residues. V dropped 6 bases and J dropped 6; count of bases not matched to a gene: 6.

This clonotype was found a few times. The V and J genes are TRBV7-3 and TRBJ2-1; a weak D match, TRBD1 (5 bases). Looked up from germline, CDR1 is SGHTA and CDR2 is FQGTGA. The CDR3 runs 17 residues. V was shortened by 1 base and J by 6 bases, with 19 bases between the two germline ends. For the CDR3, the DNA is TGTGCCAGCAGCTTAATGACAAGGGGTATGTTCAGCAATGAGCAGTTCTTC. Translated: CASSLMTRGMFSNEQFF. The entire variable domain, with the rest obtained from reference TRBV7-3 and TRBJ2-1, is as follows: GAGVSQTPSNKVTEKGKYVELRCDPISGHTALYWYRQSLGQGPEFLIYFQGTGAADDSGLPNDRFFAVRPEGSVSTLKIQRTERGDSAVYLCASSLMTRGMFSNEQFFGPGTRLTVL.

This clonotype was seen only a few times. The chain recombines TRBV29-1 with TRBJ1-3, with D uncertain. CDR1 and CDR2 (germline): SQVTM, ANQGSEA. The CDR3 has 13 residues. Trimming took off 4 bases at V and 4 bases at J, with 11 bases between the two ends. CDR3 sequence (DNA): TGCAGCGTTGGCCTAATCCAAGGAAACACCATATATTTT. Protein sequence: CSVGLIQGNTIYF. The full variable domain, with the rest looked up from reference TRBV29-1 and TRBJ1-3, is SAVISQKPSRDICQRGTSLTIQCQVDSQVTMMFWYRQQPGQSLTLIATANQGSEATYESGFVIDKFPISRPNLTFSTLTVSNMSPEDSSIYLCSVGLIQGNTIYFGEGSWLTVV.

J is TRBJ2-5 and V is TRBV29-1; 8 nucleotides agree with TRBD1. Unmatched junction bases numbered 9, after V lost 7 bases and J lost 5 bases. This CDR3 is built from 13 residues. CDR1 SQVTM and CDR2 ANQGSEA come from the germline V gene. The CDR3 region is CSASTGGRETQYF. In nucleotides, the CDR3 is TGCAGCGCTTCAACAGGGGGTAGGGAGACCCAGTACTTC. Variable domain in full (rest from reference TRBV29-1 and TRBJ2-5): SAVISQKPSRDICQRGTSLTIQCQVDSQVTMMFWYRQQPGQSLTLIATANQGSEATYESGFVIDKFPISRPNLTFSTLTVSNMSPEDSSIYLCSASTGGRETQYFGPGTRLLVL.

The rearrangement joins TRBV12-3 or TRBV12-4 to TRBJ1-5; the D is unclear. Deletions cut 2 bases from V and 5 bases from J, with 7 bases between. There are 13 residues in the CDR3. This CDR3 reads CASSLTGYQPQHF. The CDR3 coding sequence is TGTGCCAGCAGTTTAACGGGATATCAGCCCCAGCATTTT.

This clonotype turned up a few times. The V call is TRBV4-3, the J call TRBJ1-1, with D hard to call. V gave up 1 base and J gave up 1 base, with 7 bases separating them. This CDR3 spans 14 amino acids. Germline CDR1 is LGHNA and CDR2 is YSLEER. The CDR3 DNA is TGCGCCAGCAGCCAAGCGAGGGAGAACACTGAAGCTTTCTTT. Encoded protein: CASSQARENTEAFF.

The V gene is TRBV6-2 or TRBV6-3, the J gene TRBJ2-1, with TRBD1 matching 9 bases. The V and J ends lost 6 bases and 8 bases, in that order; junction bases with no gene match: 11. CDR1 and CDR2 (germline): MNHEY, SVGEGT. The CDR3 loop spans 15 amino acids. Here the CDR3 DNA reads TGTGCCAGCAGAACTACGGGACAGGGTGCGTATGAGCAGTTCTTC. Translated, it gives CASRTTGQGAYEQFF.

The CDR3 DNA follows: TGCGCCAGCAGCCATGCACAGGGGGCGAAGGTCGAGACCCAGTACTTC. It translates to CASSHAQGAKVETQYF. The genes are TRBV4-1 and TRBJ2-5, with 9 bases matching TRBD1. This CDR3 spans 16 amino acids. The V and J ends lost 3 bases and 5 bases, in that order; junction bases with no gene match: 10. CDR1 and CDR2 (germline): MGHRA, YSYEKL.

This clonotype has a count of ten or more. The J gene is TRBJ2-1, the V gene TRBV27; 9 nucleotides match TRBD2. Trimming removed 6 bases from V and 3 bases from J; junction bases left unmatched: 12. CDR3 length: 17 amino acids. CDR1 and CDR2 from the germline V gene are MNHEY and SMNVEV (reference sequence). The CDR3 is CASRTLTSGNFYNEQFF. The CDR3, as DNA: TGTGCCAGCAGAACACTGACTAGCGGAAATTTCTACAATGAGCAGTTCTTC.

V gene TRBV19 combines with J gene TRBJ2-3, with a weak D call TRBD1 (6 bases). Germline CDR1 reads LNHDA; CDR2 reads SQIVND (reference sequence). V lost 3 bases and J lost 6, with 16 bases in between. The CDR3 is 15 amino acids. CDR3 DNA sequence: TGTGCCAGTAGTATCAATTTAAGGGGGTTGGATACGCAGTATTTT. Protein sequence: CASSINLRGLDTQYF.

This clonotype was detected only a few times. The J gene is TRBJ2-1, the V gene TRBV12-3 or TRBV12-4; TRBD2 agrees at 11 bases. V lost 5 bases, J lost 7 bases, and 13 bases stayed unmatched. The length of the CDR3 is 17 residues. The CDR3 coding sequence is TGTGCCAGCAGTCAGAATAGCGGGAGGGCCGGTGGGAATGAGCAGTTCTTC. Translating it yields CASSQNSGRAGGNEQFF.

This clonotype turned up a few times. The genes are TRBV7-2 and TRBJ1-3; D unresolved. V was clipped by 7 bases and J by 4 bases, with 11 bases between them. The CDR3 is made up of 13 amino acids. Germline values: CDR1 SGHTA, CDR2 FQGNSA. CDR3 residues: CASTPYGGNTIYF. DNA for the CDR3: TGTGCCAGCACGCCCTACGGGGGAAACACCATATATTTT.

The chain recombines TRBV19 with TRBJ1-2, with D tentatively TRBD1 (5 bases). Germline CDR1 LNHDA, CDR2 SQIVND (reference sequence). The germline V and J ends were trimmed by 1 base and 3 bases, with 6 bases remaining between them. This CDR3 has 13 amino acids. The DNA for the CDR3 is TGTGCCAGTAGTATAGGAGGGGACTATGGCTACACCTTC. This encodes CASSIGGDYGYTF. The full variable domain, completed using reference TRBV19 and TRBJ1-2, is DGGITQSPKYLFRKEGQNVTLSCEQNLNHDAMYWYRQDPGQGLRLIYYSQIVNDFQKGDIAEGYSVSREKKESFPLTVTSAQKNPTAFYLCASSIGGDYGYTFGSGTRLTVV.

This sequence joins TRBV24-1 and TRBJ2-2, with TRBD2 matching 15 bases. The V and J ends lost 9 bases and 6 bases, in that order; junction bases with no gene match: 16. Germline V CDR1 and CDR2: KGHDR, SFDVKD. CDR3 length: 19 residues. CDR3 protein: CATGPALGLAGGPPGELFF. The CDR3 DNA is TGTGCCACCGGCCCAGCCTTAGGACTAGCGGGAGGGCCGCCCGGGGAGCTGTTTTTT.

This clonotype was found many times. V usage is TRBV15 and J usage is TRBJ1-5; no clear D. This CDR3 is 13 amino acids long. With 0 bases removed from V and 9 bases from J, the gap between germline ends came to 9 bases. Germline V gene sequence: CDR1 LNHNV, CDR2 YYDKDF (reference sequence). The CDR3 bases are TGTGCCACCAGCAGAGAGTGGGGTGGGCCCCAGCATTTT. Translation: CATSREWGGPQHF.

This chain uses TRBV6-1 with TRBJ2-4, with 8 bases fitting TRBD2. The CDR3 has 15 amino acids. From germline, CDR1 is MNHNS and CDR2 SASEGT. The trim removed 8 bases at V and 1 base at J, leaving 7 bases unmatched. Written as DNA, the CDR3 is TGTGCCAGCCGGGAGGGGGGGCTGGCCAAAAACATTCAGTACTTC. Protein: CASREGGLAKNIQYF.

This clonotype was found a few times. This chain uses TRBV15 with TRBJ2-5, with TRBD1 matching over 12 bases. The V segment lost 0 bases and the J segment 5 bases; nucleotides outside the gene matches: 7. The CDR3 is made up of 17 amino acids. Germline values: CDR1 LNHNV, CDR2 YYDKDF (reference sequence). The CDR3 here is CATSRDRGTGGMETQYF. DNA of the CDR3: TGTGCCACCAGCAGAGATCGTGGGACAGGGGGCATGGAGACCCAGTACTTC.

The CDR3: CASSQGQRTSGSTDTQYF. DNA for the CDR3: TGCGCCAGCAGCCAAGGCCAGAGGACTAGCGGGAGTACAGATACGCAGTATTTT. The chain is built from TRBV4-1 and TRBJ2-3, with 13 bases lining up with TRBD2. CDR1 MGHRA and CDR2 YSYEKL come from the germline V gene. This CDR3 comprises 18 residues. J was trimmed by 3 bases and V by 1 base; bases with no gene match: 7.

This clonotype was seen only a few times. V gene TRBV5-1 combines with J gene TRBJ2-2; D is tentatively TRBD1 or TRBD2 (5 bases each). Germline lookup yields CDR1 SGHRS and CDR2 YFSETQ. This CDR3 spans 12 amino acids. V gave up 6 bases and J gave up 5 bases, with 8 bases separating them. The DNA of the CDR3 is TGCGCCAGCACTTGGGGGACCGGGGAGCTGTTTTTT. Its translation is CASTWGTGELFF.

In DNA form, the CDR3 reads TGCGCCAGCAGCTTTGGGACCACCCCAGAAGATGGCTACACCTTC. This translates into CASSFGTTPEDGYTF. The rearrangement links TRBV5-1 to TRBJ1-2; possible D gene TRBD1, 5 bases. V shed 2 bases and J shed 6 bases, with 17 bases lying between them. In germline, CDR1 is SGHRS, CDR2 YFSETQ. This CDR3 has 15 residues.